The T cell receptor beta chain described here comes from a study of blood T cell repertoires in COVID-19. Study-level background: Researchers got acute and convalescent COVID-19 samples from the United States, Italy and Spain. PBMCs, B-cell-depleted T cells, or T cells provided the cDNA or gDNA that made up the material.

Original data processing: The assay estimated nucleated cells by amplifying reference gene primers. TCRdb's copy holds only in-frame clones and misses some; the assay was immunoSEQ multiplex PCR. That table furnishes V, J and clone size, whereas the DNA furnished D and trimming. The sample consists of 300,000 to 400,000 clones, around 84% of them appearing once. In germline, CDR1 is SGHRS, CDR2 YFSETQ. The CDR3 extends over 18 amino acids. Trimming removed 4 bases from V and 7 bases from J; junction bases left unmatched: 15. Sample: peripheral blood. This rearrangement joins TRBV5-1 to TRBJ2-1; 12 bases line up with TRBD1. The receptor comes from a human donor in a cohort sampled during active COVID-19. CDR3 DNA sequence: TGCGCCAGCAGCACACATCATGGGACAGGGGGCGTATTGAATGAGCAGTTCTTC. Translated: CASSTHHGTGGVLNEQFF.